These 7 T cell receptor beta chains were all obtained from the same sample, sequenced in a study of shared clonotypes between healthy human individuals. Repertoires were generated with immunoSEQ multiplex PCR, while TCRdb's copy carries only in-frame clones and drops some. The profile shows around 500,000 clones, 70% to 80% of them singletons. The sample consisted of PBMCs. These receptors were collected from a woman between 35 and 50 years old in good health. Some clones in this sample may be carry-over from other donors' samples.

The V gene is TRBV27, the J gene TRBJ2-5, with 7 bases aligning to TRBD2. There are 17 residues in the CDR3. V lost 6 bases to trimming and J lost 4 bases; unmatched junction nucleotides: 17. Germline-derived CDR1 and CDR2 are MNHEY and SMNVEV (reference sequence). This CDR3 is CASRRGLAEPSPETQYF. Here the CDR3 DNA reads TGTGCCAGCAGGAGGGGTCTAGCGGAGCCTAGCCCAGAGACCCAGTACTTC.

This clone was recorded once. The V call is TRBV5-1, the J call TRBJ1-6; 7 bases match TRBD1. Germline lookup yields CDR1 SGHRS and CDR2 YFSETQ. This CDR3 region has 14 residues. J was trimmed by 9 bases and V by 1 base; bases with no gene match: 4. This CDR3 is CASSLLQGGSPLHF. The DNA for the CDR3 is TGCGCCAGCAGCTTGCTTCAGGGGGGTTCACCCCTCCACTTT.

The chain combines TRBV28 with TRBJ1-5; D unresolved. Germline CDR1 MDHEN, CDR2 SYDVKM. The V and J ends lost 3 bases and 4 bases respectively, with 13 bases between them. The CDR3 is made up of 15 amino acids. The CDR3 is CASSFLLGRNQPQHF. In DNA form, the CDR3 reads TGTGCCAGCAGTTTTTTATTGGGTCGTAATCAGCCCCAGCATTTT.

The chain combines TRBV6-5 with TRBJ1-5; 9 bases match TRBD1. In germline, CDR1 is MNHEY, CDR2 SVGAGI. V trimming: 8 bases; J trimming: 4 bases; junction bases outside the gene matches: 6. The CDR3 runs to 14 residues. The CDR3 spells CASGRDRDNQPQHF. CDR3 coding DNA: TGTGCCAGCGGGCGGGACAGGGATAATCAGCCCCAGCATTTT.

The chain is built from TRBV30 and TRBJ1-4; D gene unclear. V dropped 2 bases and J dropped 8 bases, with 15 bases sitting between them. Per the germline V gene, CDR1 is GTSNPN and CDR2 is SVGIG (reference sequence). This CDR3 comprises 14 residues. This CDR3 reads CAWSYGLAGEKLFF. CDR3 bases: TGTGCCTGGAGTTATGGCTTGGCGGGGGAAAAACTGTTTTTT.

V and J are TRBV18 and TRBJ2-5; D gene uncertain. The CDR3 is 13 residues long. In germline, CDR1 is KGHSH, CDR2 LQKENI. V lost 3 bases and J 4 bases, leaving 9 bases between the germline ends. Here the CDR3 DNA reads TGTGCCAGCTCACCCGCTGGCGGAGAGACCCAGTACTTC. It encodes CASSPAGGETQYF.

The chain links TRBV6-1 to TRBJ2-3; D perhaps matches TRBD1 (7 bases). The CDR3 extends over 16 amino acids. Germline V gene sequence: CDR1 MNHNS, CDR2 SASEGT. V was cut by 0 bases and J by 6 bases, with 16 bases left in between. Here the CDR3 DNA reads TGTGCCAGCAGTGAAGCGCCAGGGGGTCGGGGGGATACGCAGTATTTT. Encoded protein: CASSEAPGGRGDTQYF.